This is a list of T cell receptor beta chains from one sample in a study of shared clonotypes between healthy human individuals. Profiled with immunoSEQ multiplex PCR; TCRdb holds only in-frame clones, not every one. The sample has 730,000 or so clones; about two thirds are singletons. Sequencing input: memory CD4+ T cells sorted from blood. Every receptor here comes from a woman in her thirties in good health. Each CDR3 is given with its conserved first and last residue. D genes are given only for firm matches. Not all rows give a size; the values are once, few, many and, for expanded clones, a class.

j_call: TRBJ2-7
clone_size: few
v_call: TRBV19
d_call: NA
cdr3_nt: TGTGCCAGTAGTGGTCAGGGTTGGGACTACGAGCAGTACTTC
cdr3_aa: CASSGQGWDYEQYF

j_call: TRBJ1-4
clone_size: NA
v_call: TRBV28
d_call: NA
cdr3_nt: TGTGCCAGCAGTAAACAGGGTAGAACTTCTAATGAAAAACTGTTTTTT
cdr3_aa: CASSKQGRTSNEKLFF

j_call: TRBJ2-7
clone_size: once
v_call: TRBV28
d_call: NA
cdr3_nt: TGTGCCAGCACGACACCTGGGGCCTACGAGCAGTACTTC
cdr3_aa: CASTTPGAYEQYF

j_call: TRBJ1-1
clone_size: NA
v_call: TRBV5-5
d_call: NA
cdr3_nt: TGTGCCAGCAGCTTGATTTCCCCCGACACTGAAGCTTTCTTT
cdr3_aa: CASSLISPDTEAFF

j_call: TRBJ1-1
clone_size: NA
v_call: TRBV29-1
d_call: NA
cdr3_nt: TGCAGCGTTAAACTACAGGGTATGGCCACTGAAGCTTTCTTT
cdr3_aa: CSVKLQGMATEAFF

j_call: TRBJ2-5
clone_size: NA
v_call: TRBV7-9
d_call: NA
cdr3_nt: TGTGCCAGCAGCCGGAGAGAGACCCAGTACTTC
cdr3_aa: CASSRRETQYF

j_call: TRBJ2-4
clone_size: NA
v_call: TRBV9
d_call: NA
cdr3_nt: TGTGCCAGCAGCGTAGGAGGGAACGTTGACATTCAGTACTTC
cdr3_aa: CASSVGGNVDIQYF

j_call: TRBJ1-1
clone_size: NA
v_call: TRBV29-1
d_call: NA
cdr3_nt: TGCAGCGTGGAGGAACAGGGAGGAACTGAAGCTTTCTTT
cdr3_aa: CSVEEQGGTEAFF

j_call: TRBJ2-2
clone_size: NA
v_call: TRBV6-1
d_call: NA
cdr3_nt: TGTGCCAGCAGTCCTAGCGAGAACACCGGGGAGCTGTTTTTT
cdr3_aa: CASSPSENTGELFF

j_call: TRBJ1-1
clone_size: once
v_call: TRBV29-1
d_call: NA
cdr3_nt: TGCAGCGTTGAGTTCGTACAGGGCCTTGAGCGGAGGCAAGCTTTCTTT
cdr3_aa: CSVEFVQGLERRQAFF

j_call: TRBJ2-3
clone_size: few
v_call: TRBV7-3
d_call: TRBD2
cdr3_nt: TGTGCCAGCAGCCGGGGACTAGCGGGAGATACGCAGTATTTT
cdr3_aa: CASSRGLAGDTQYF

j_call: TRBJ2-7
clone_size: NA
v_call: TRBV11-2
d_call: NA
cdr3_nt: TGTGCCAGCAGCAACAGCCGGGGGCTCTCCTACGAGCAGTACTTC
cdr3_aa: CASSNSRGLSYEQYF

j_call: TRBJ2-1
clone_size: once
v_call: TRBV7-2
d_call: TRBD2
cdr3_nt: TGTGCCAGCAGCGCAAACGTACTAGCGGGAGGGCCCTCGTTCTTC
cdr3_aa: CASSANVLAGGPSFF

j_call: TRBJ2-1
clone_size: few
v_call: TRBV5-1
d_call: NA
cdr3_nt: TGCGCCAGCAGCTTGGCGGCGAGCTCCTACAATGAGCAGTTCTTC
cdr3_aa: CASSLAASSYNEQFF

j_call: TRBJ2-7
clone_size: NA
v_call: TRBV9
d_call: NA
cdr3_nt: TGTGCCAGCAGCGTATATGGCGGCTGGAGCTCCTACGAGCAGTACTTC
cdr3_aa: CASSVYGGWSSYEQYF

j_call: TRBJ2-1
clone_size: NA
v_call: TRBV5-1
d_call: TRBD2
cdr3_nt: TGCGCCAGCAGCCCCCAACTAGCGGGAGGGTACAATGAGCAGTTCTTC
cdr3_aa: CASSPQLAGGYNEQFF

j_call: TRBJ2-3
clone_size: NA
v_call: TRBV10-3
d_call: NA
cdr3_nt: TGTGCCATCAGTGACGGGCGGGGGCGCCGAACAGATACGCAGTATTTT
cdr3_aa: CAISDGRGRRTDTQYF

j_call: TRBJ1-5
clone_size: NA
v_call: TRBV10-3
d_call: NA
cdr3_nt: TGTGCCATCAGTGAGTCGACGAATAGCAATCAGCCCCAGCATTTT
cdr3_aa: CAISESTNSNQPQHF

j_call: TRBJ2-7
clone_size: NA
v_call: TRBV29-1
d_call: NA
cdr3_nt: TGCAGCGTTTACTCAGGATACGAGCAGTACTTC
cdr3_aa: CSVYSGYEQYF

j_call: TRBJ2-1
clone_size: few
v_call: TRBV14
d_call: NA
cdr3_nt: TGTGCCAGCGCAGGTCGGGGGGCGGGTGAGCAGTTCTTC
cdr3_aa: CASAGRGAGEQFF